This is a list of T cell receptor beta chains from one sample in a study of T cells in Graves' hyperthyroidism and ophthalmopathy. MiXCR was run by TCRdb on the multiplex PCR reads, yielding one entry per CDR3 protein. The sample has approximately 370,000 distinct CDR3 sequences, 17% seen once; the top ten hold about a third. The sample taken for sequencing was blood. Receptors originate from a woman in her thirties with Graves' hyperthyroidism that later progressed to Graves' ophthalmopathy. Each CDR3 is given without its conserved first and last residue. The order of the fields is J gene, V gene, CDR3 protein.

>TRBJ1-5|TRBV20-1
SAYTTAKSKYSNQPQH
>TRBJ2-1|TRBV28
ASSFNEQF
>TRBJ1-1|TRBV6-1
ASSKKQGGMNTETF
>TRBJ2-3|TRBV5-5
ASSPIGSSTDTQY
>TRBJ2-2|TRBV5-1
ASSLVTDTGELF
>TRBJ2-5|TRBV6-1
ASRDGQGAGETQY
>TRBJ2-7|TRBV11-2
ASSPRDRALGEQY
>TRBJ2-5|TRBV2
ASSDSETQY
>TRBJ2-7|TRBV20-1
SARQGQGAAYEQY
>TRBJ1-6|TRBV30
AWSVLGGDSPLH
>TRBJ2-1|TRBV7-2
ASSSLTSASYNEQF
>TRBJ1-3|TRBV15
ATSSNLMTSGNTIY
>TRBJ2-7|TRBV11-2
ASSLGIAAAHEQY
>TRBJ2-1|TRBV19
ASSIRPGFDEQF
>TRBJ1-1|TRBV6-1
ASSSDHPGTAEAF
>TRBJ2-7|TRBV12-3/TRBV12-4
ASSFLSRGPLALPYEQY
>TRBJ2-5|TRBV4-1
ASSQVPRGMETQY
>TRBJ2-2|TRBV27
ASSLLGGGYSGELF
>TRBJ1-5|TRBV20-1
SARSQQGADRGSNQPQH
>TRBJ2-5|TRBV5-1
ASSLGLAGAGSEAQY
>TRBJ1-1|TRBV9
ASSVDGQGNTEAF
>TRBJ2-5|TRBV2
ASRATSRGETQY
>TRBJ2-7|TRBV27
ASSFTTGLSYEQY
>TRBJ1-2|TRBV18
ASSRAQGAHQNYGYT
>TRBJ2-7|TRBV12-3/TRBV12-4
ASSPSVSRHYEQY
>TRBJ2-3|TRBV24-1
ATSDPRKSTDTQY
>TRBJ1-2|TRBV19
ASSMGGRDNGYT
>TRBJ2-7|TRBV28
ASSLRWGSGGSYEQY
>TRBJ2-4|TRBV28
ASTERLARAKNIQY
>TRBJ1-1|TRBV28
ASSPLTANTEAF
>TRBJ2-7|TRBV3-1
ASSSGDRLSSYEQY
>TRBJ1-2|TRBV6-1
ASSHYAEYGYT
>TRBJ2-5|TRBV7-9
ASSSLRDPQETQY
>TRBJ2-3|TRBV19
ASSRGAADTQY
>TRBJ1-6|TRBV13
ASSLGHGYNSPLH
>TRBJ2-5|TRBV5-1
ASSAATDQETQY
>TRBJ1-5|TRBV30
AWNQGDFGQPQH
>TRBJ2-1|TRBV2
ASIRDRADNEQF
>TRBJ2-2|TRBV20-1
SASPGGPTGELF
>TRBJ2-2|TRBV3-1
ASSQKRTPKPNTGELF
>TRBJ1-1|TRBV6-2/TRBV6-3
ASRPLPGLRNTEAF
>TRBJ2-7|TRBV30
AWSVSSFTYEQY
>TRBJ2-7|TRBV7-9
ASSWTGGEQY
>TRBJ2-1|TRBV28
ASSLVWRASNEQF
>TRBJ1-1|TRBV25-1
ASSEWKNTEAF
>TRBJ1-1|TRBV20-1
SAGVESLSPEAF
>TRBJ2-2|TRBV6-5
ASSYSVQGSGELF